Given below is one T cell receptor (beta chain) in context. In the original processing: Estimation of nucleated cell counts was performed using reference gene primer amplification. TCRdb's table, derived via immunoSEQ multiplex PCR, lists solely in-frame clones and lacks some. The DNA gave D and trimming, while V, J and clone size come from that table. Here the sample spans 85,000 to 100,000 clones, 86% being singletons. The data were taken from a study of blood T cell repertoires in COVID-19. As for the study in general: Samples came from the United States, Italy and Spain, spanning acute and convalescent COVID-19. PBMCs, B-cell-depleted T cells, or T cells were the source of the cDNA or gDNA that made up the material.

Trimming removed 5 bases from V and 4 bases from J; junction bases left unmatched: 11. Germline V gene sequence: CDR1 MNHNY, CDR2 SVGAGI (reference sequence). This CDR3 has 15 residues. The sample consisted of peripheral blood. The V call is TRBV6-6, the J call TRBJ2-7; TRBD2 agrees at 7 bases. The TCR sequence derives from a man in his sixties with acute or convalescent COVID-19. CDR3 sequence reads: CASSAVAGVYYEQYF. Written as DNA, the CDR3 is TGTGCCAGCAGTGCGGTCGCGGGAGTTTATTACGAGCAGTACTTC.